The rows below give T cell receptor beta chains drawn from one sample of a study of read filtering for tumor transcriptome and immune sequencing. TCRdb independently ran MiXCR on the reads; one entry per CDR3 protein. The profile shows 50,000 or so distinct CDR3 sequences, over 9.5% of them singletons. Source material: a population of CD138-negative cells sorted from bone marrow. The receptors derive from a donor aged 40 or older with multiple myeloma. Both conserved end residues are part of each CDR3. Each record gives: D gene, clone size, J gene, V gene, CDR3 protein, CDR3 DNA. A D gene is named only where the DNA matches it firmly. The size field is filled for only some rows; it gives once, few, many or a size class.

NA	many	TRBJ1-1	TRBV3-1	CASSQGGLGTEAFF	TGTGCCAGCAGCCAAGGGGGGCTGGGCACTGAAGCTTTCTTT
NA	many	TRBJ2-1	TRBV19	CASSIEGQSSYNEQFF	TGTGCCAGTAGTATAGAAGGACAGAGCTCCTACAATGAGCAGTTCTTC
NA	many	TRBJ1-1	TRBV7-9	CASSSQGGGTEAFF	TGTGCCAGCAGCTCACAGGGTGGCGGCACTGAAGCTTTCTTT
TRBD2	many	TRBJ2-7	TRBV20-1	CSGQLAGGQYEQYF	TGCAGTGGCCAACTAGCGGGAGGGCAGTACGAGCAGTACTTC
NA	many	TRBJ1-1	TRBV29-1	CSVLSGQANTEAFF	TGCAGCGTTCTCTCGGGGCAGGCAAACACTGAAGCTTTCTTT
TRBD1	many	TRBJ2-1	TRBV20-1	CSAGGDSRYNEQFF	TGCAGTGCAGGGGGCGACAGCCGCTACAATGAGCAGTTCTTC
TRBD2	many	TRBJ2-7	TRBV19	CASSSGRSSYEQYF	TGTGCCAGTTCCAGCGGGAGGAGCTCCTACGAGCAGTACTTC
NA	many	TRBJ2-4	TRBV5-1	CASSLGGTSKGAKNIQYF	TGCGCCAGCAGCTTGGGGGGGACCTCCAAGGGAGCCAAAAACATTCAGTACTTC
NA	many	TRBJ2-7	TRBV20-1	CSARDRKGLYEQYF	TGCAGTGCTAGAGATCGCAAAGGTCTCTACGAGCAGTACTTC
NA	many	TRBJ1-1	TRBV6-5	CASSYTRQAGGTEAFF	TGTGCCAGCAGTTACACCAGACAGGCGGGAGGCACTGAAGCTTTCTTT
TRBD1	many	TRBJ1-5	TRBV30	CAWDRGMGQPQHF	TGTGCCTGGGACAGGGGTATGGGTCAGCCCCAGCATTTT
NA	few	TRBJ2-2	TRBV12-5	CASRRGPNTGELSF	TGTGCTTCACGCCGGGGGCCGAACACCGGGGAGCTGTCTTTT
NA	many	TRBJ2-7	TRBV12-3/TRBV12-4	CASSSRSSYEQYF	TGTGCCAGCAGTTCCCGGTCCTCCTACGAGCAGTACTTC
NA	NA	TRBJ2-5	TRBV6-5	CASSYQDAGQETQYF	TGTGCCAGCAGTTATCAGGACGCCGGCCAAGAGACCCAGTACTTC
TRBD1	many	TRBJ2-7	TRBV20-1	CSASSPSGTGWTEQYF	TGCAGTGCTAGCAGCCCCTCCGGGACAGGGTGGACCGAGCAGTACTTC
NA	many	TRBJ2-3	TRBV7-9	CASSLALGWDTQYF	TGTGCCAGCAGCTTAGCGCTGGGTTGGGATACGCAGTATTTT
NA	many	TRBJ2-5	TRBV7-8	CASSRGGGGETQYF	TGTGCCAGCAGCAGAGGGGGCGGGGGAGAGACCCAGTACTTC
NA	many	TRBJ2-2	TRBV4-1	CASSRQENTGELFF	TGCGCCAGCAGCCGACAGGAGAACACCGGGGAGCTGTTTTTT
NA	many	TRBJ2-6	TRBV27	CASSLSGTLSGANVLTF	TGTGCCAGCAGTTTATCCGGGACACTCTCTGGGGCCAACGTCCTGACTTTC
TRBD1	many	TRBJ1-1	TRBV7-2	CASSARQGGFRTEAFF	TGTGCCAGCAGCGCCAGACAGGGGGGGTTTCGCACTGAAGCTTTCTTT
NA	many	TRBJ2-1	TRBV19	CASSTRDTNNEQFF	TGTGCCAGTTCGACCCGGGACACTAACAATGAGCAGTTCTTC
NA	many	TRBJ1-1	TRBV18	CASSARDTEAFF	TGTGCCAGCTCAGCCCGGGACACTGAAGCTTTCTTT
TRBD2	once	TRBJ2-1	TRBV4-2	CASSQAAGATIYSEQSF	TGTGCCAGCAGCCAAGCGGCGGGAGCGACCATATACAGTGAGCAGTCCTTC
TRBD2	many	TRBJ2-6	TRBV6-2/TRBV6-3	CASRSGGPSGANVLTF	TGTGCCAGCAGATCGGGAGGGCCCTCTGGGGCCAACGTCCTGACTTTC
NA	many	TRBJ2-1	TRBV11-2	CASSLAPYSDSHNEQFF	TGTGCCAGCAGCTTAGCACCCTACTCTGACTCACACAATGAGCAGTTCTTC
NA	many	TRBJ2-6	TRBV12-3/TRBV12-4	CASRGGAQHSGANVLTF	TGTGCCAGCAGGGGGGGGGCCCAGCACTCTGGGGCCAACGTCCTGACTTTC
TRBD2	many	TRBJ2-2	TRBV11-2	CASSFLADGELFF	TGTGCCAGCAGCTTCCTAGCGGACGGGGAGCTGTTTTTT
TRBD1	many	TRBJ2-1	TRBV2	CASSEGTAFTPYNEQFF	TGTGCCAGCAGTGAGGGGACAGCATTCACCCCCTACAATGAGCAGTTCTTC
TRBD2	many	TRBJ2-7	TRBV4-3	CASSQGLAGGSEQYF	TGCGCCAGCAGCCAAGGACTAGCGGGAGGTTCCGAGCAGTACTTC
TRBD2	many	TRBJ2-1	TRBV6-4	CASSVSGISDEQFF	TGTGCCAGCAGTGTGAGCGGGATCTCTGATGAGCAGTTCTTC
NA	many	TRBJ2-1	TRBV5-4	CASSFSGGSYNEQFF	TGTGCCAGCAGCTTTTCTGGCGGGTCTTACAATGAGCAGTTCTTC
NA	many	TRBJ2-7	TRBV20-1	CSASPLGRNYEQYF	TGCAGTGCTAGCCCGTTGGGGCGGAACTACGAGCAGTACTTC
NA	many	TRBJ2-5	TRBV20-1	CSAIDSWETQYF	TGCAGTGCTATCGACTCCTGGGAGACCCAGTACTTC
NA	many	TRBJ2-2	TRBV29-1	CSVEEGAGELFF	TGCAGCGTTGAGGAGGGAGCAGGGGAGCTGTTTTTT
TRBD2	many	TRBJ2-1	TRBV7-9	CASSPGLDLVQFF	TGTGCCAGCAGCCCGGGACTAGACCTGGTGCAGTTCTTC
NA	NA	TRBJ2-1	TRBV4-1	CDTSQDFMAGYNEQFF	TGCGACACCAGCCAAGATTTCATGGCAGGCTACAATGAGCAGTTCTTC
NA	few	TRBJ2-3	TRBV7-9	CASSFRKSLDTQYF	TGTGCCAGCAGCTTCCGGAAGTCCCTAGATACGCAGTATTTT
NA	many	TRBJ2-2	TRBV12-3/TRBV12-4	CASSLVGAHGELFF	TGTGCCAGCAGTTTGGTAGGGGCCCACGGGGAGCTGTTTTTT
TRBD2	many	TRBJ2-1	TRBV5-1	CASSVELAGYNEQFF	TGCGCCAGCAGCGTCGAACTAGCGGGATACAATGAGCAGTTCTTC
TRBD1	many	TRBJ2-5	TRBV28	CASSLYLRQGEETQYF	TGTGCCAGCAGTTTATATTTGCGACAGGGGGAAGAGACCCAGTACTTC